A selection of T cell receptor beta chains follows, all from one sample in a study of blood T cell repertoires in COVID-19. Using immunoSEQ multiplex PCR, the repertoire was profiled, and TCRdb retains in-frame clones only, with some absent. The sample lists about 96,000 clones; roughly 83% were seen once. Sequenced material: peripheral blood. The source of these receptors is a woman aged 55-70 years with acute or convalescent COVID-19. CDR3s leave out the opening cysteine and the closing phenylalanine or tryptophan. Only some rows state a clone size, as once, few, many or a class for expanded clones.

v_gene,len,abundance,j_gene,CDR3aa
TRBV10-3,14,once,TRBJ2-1,AIMPAGGGSYNEQF
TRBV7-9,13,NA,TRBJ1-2,ASSPGQGPTYGYT
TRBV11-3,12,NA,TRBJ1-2,ASSLGPLNYGYT
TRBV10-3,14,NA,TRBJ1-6,AISESLLGDNSPLH
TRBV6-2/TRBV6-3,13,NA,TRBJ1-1,ASSRIQGGDTEAF
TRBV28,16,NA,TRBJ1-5,ASSSFRDRGKEDQPQH
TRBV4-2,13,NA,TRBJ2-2,ASSQVGGNTGELF
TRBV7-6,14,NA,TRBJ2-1,ASSYSSTGDLNEQF
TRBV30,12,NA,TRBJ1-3,AWSSGISGNTIY
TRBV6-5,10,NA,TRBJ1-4,ASSGGAPKLF
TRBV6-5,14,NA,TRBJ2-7,ASSYLGQGPSHEQY
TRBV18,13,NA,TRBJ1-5,ASSQGTPSNQPQH
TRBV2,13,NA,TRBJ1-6,ASKRTGLVNSPLH
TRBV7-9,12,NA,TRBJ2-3,ASSLRTAPDTQY